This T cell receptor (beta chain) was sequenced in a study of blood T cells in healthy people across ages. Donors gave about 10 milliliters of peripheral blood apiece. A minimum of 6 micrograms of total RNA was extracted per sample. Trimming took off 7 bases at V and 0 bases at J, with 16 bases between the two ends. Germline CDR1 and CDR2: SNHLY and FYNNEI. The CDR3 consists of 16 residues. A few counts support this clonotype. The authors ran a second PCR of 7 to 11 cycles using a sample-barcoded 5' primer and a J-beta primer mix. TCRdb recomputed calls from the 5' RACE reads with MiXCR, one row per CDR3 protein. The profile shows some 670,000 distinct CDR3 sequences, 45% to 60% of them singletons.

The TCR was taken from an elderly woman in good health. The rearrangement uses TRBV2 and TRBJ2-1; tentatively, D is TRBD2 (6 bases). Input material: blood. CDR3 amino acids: CASNRWGESSYNEQFF. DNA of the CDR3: TGTGCCAGCAATAGATGGGGGGAAAGCTCCTACAATGAGCAGTTCTTC.